This T cell receptor beta chain was recovered during a study of regulatory T cells in long-lasting Graves disease. The sample holds a few counts of this clonotype. This sample's time point: newly diagnosed GD, antithyroid drugs for less than 3 months. Researchers made the TCR library from RNA that was extracted from PBMCs. Arm-PCR with iRepertoire HTBI primers amplified the CDR3 regions for these TCR beta libraries. One entry per CDR3 protein results from TCRdb running MiXCR on the multiplex PCR reads. The table records hundreds of thousands of distinct CDR3 sequences, about 16% of them present only once. V shed 2 bases and J 3 bases; nucleotides not matched to a gene: 5. This CDR3 is 16 amino acids long. These same data were also listed under a study on T cells in Graves' hyperthyroidism and ophthalmopathy. That report adds: Primed by the HTBI set, a first-round RT-PCR was run on the TCR CDR3.

The sample consisted of peripheral blood mononuclear cells (PBMCs), taken at new diagnosis, from a patient treated with antithyroid drugs. The chain employs TRBV12-3 or TRBV12-4 and TRBJ2-1; 9 bases are a match to TRBD1. This receptor was identified in a middle-aged woman with Graves disease. In nucleotides, the CDR3 is TGTGCCAGCAGTTTACCCCCGGGACAGGGCTACAATGAGCAGTTCTTC. Residues: CASSLPPGQGYNEQFF.